This TCR beta chain appears in the sequencing data of a study of technical replicates of blood from several donors (dated by TCRdb to 2015 to 2018). In regard to this clone: Its specific antigen is unknown. No per-base quality is available; no much larger clone lies one base away.

In the germline V gene (reference sequence), CDR1 corresponds to GTSNPN and CDR2 to SVGIG. The CDR3 spans 14 residues, from the cysteine through the phenylalanine. Just the 42-base CDR3 DNA is kept, in frame starting at base 1. Ends trimmed: V by 5 bases, J by 3 bases; bases unmatched to a gene: 5. Library construction relied on the immunoSEQ multiplex PCR assay. TCRdb limited this immuneACCESS table to in-frame rearrangements with V and J called. A share of clones is missing; checked studies link under half to unresolved V genes, and the rest is unexplained. The sample yields 60,000 to 80,000 clones; around nine tenths were counted once. The ten largest clones capture 5% to 6.5% of the sample.

Input material: PBMCs. The chain uses TRBV30 and TRBJ2-3; TRBD1 fits 10 bases in the junction. The receptor was derived from a human donor in good health. Some clones in this sample may be carry-over from other donors' samples. The CDR3 corresponds to CAWQRDRGTDTQYF. The nucleotide sequence is given as TGTGCCTGGCAGAGGGACAGGGGAACAGATACGCAGTATTTT. With all but the CDR3 taken from the reference TRBV30 and TRBJ2-3 genes, the full variable domain is: SQTIHQWPATLVQPVGSPLSLECTVEGTSNPNLYWYRQAAGRGLQLLFYSVGIGQISSEVPQNLSASRPQDRQFILSSKKLLLSDSGFYLCAWQRDRGTDTQYFGPGTRLTVL.